The clone carrying this T cell receptor beta chain was seen a few times. V shed 2 bases and J shed 2 bases, with 14 bases lying between them. Germline-derived CDR1 and CDR2 are MNHEY and SMNVEV (reference sequence). The CDR3 contains 16 residues. In the PCR, 60 Vbeta and 13 Jbeta primers were used. Here immunoSEQ multiplex PCR was the method, and the copy in TCRdb shows in-frame clones only, minus some. Altogether approximately 110,000 clones are present, about 80% being singletons, with the ten largest covering about 3.5%. The sample is drawn from a study of cytomegalovirus exposure and HLA in healthy donors.

The chain joins TRBV27 to TRBJ2-3, with D unclear. Sequenced: PBMCs. The receptor was derived from a man aged 40-55 years in good health and CMV-seronegative. The CDR3 DNA reads as TGTGCCAGCAGTTTAAAAGCTTATACTGCCACAGATACGCAGTATTTT. Amino acids: CASSLKAYTATDTQYF.